The 24 T cell receptor beta chains reported below all come from one sample, sequenced in a study of blood T cell repertoires in COVID-19. The assay was immunoSEQ multiplex PCR, and TCRdb's table has in-frame clones only and misses some. The sample lists about 210,000 clones, around 83% occurring once. Sequenced sample: peripheral blood. These receptors were taken from a woman older than 75 with acute or convalescent COVID-19.

This sequence joins TRBV7-3 and TRBJ2-7, with 11 bases identical to TRBD2. Germline loops: CDR1 SGHTA, CDR2 FQGTGA. There are 16 residues in the CDR3. The V and J ends lost 5 bases and 2 bases, in that order; junction bases with no gene match: 8. Here the CDR3 DNA reads TGTGCCAGCAGCCCGACCGGGACTAGCGGAACCTACGAGCAGTACTTC. It translates to CASSPTGTSGTYEQYF.

The V gene is TRBV5-1, the J gene TRBJ2-2; tentative D call: TRBD1 (7 bases). Germline V gene sequence: CDR1 SGHRS, CDR2 YFSETQ. The V gene lost 5 bases and the J gene lost 4 bases, with 12 bases spanning the gap. The length of the CDR3 is 14 residues. The DNA for the CDR3 is TGCGCCAGCAGAGCAGGGGGGTTCACCGGGGAGCTGTTTTTT. Amino acid sequence: CASRAGGFTGELFF.

The chain has TRBV6-5 and TRBJ2-1; TRBD1 might be the D (7 bases). The germline gives CDR1 MNHEY, CDR2 SVGAGI. Trimming removed 2 bases at V and 4 bases at J, with 9 bases between. CDR3 size: 14 residues. CDR3 protein: CASSYQGGYNEQFF. The CDR3 region has the DNA TGTGCCAGCAGTTACCAGGGGGGATACAATGAGCAGTTCTTC.

This rearrangement joins TRBV7-2 to TRBJ1-4, with D unresolved. The CDR3 covers 13 residues. CDR1 SGHTA and CDR2 FQGNSA come from the germline V gene. Trimming took off 3 bases at V and 8 bases at J, with 10 bases between the two ends. The CDR3 DNA sequence: TGTGCCAGCAGCTTTCAGATGAACGAAAAACTGTTTTTT. Translated: CASSFQMNEKLFF.

J is TRBJ1-3 and V is TRBV19; possible D gene TRBD1, 6 bases. The V end lost 6 bases, the J end lost 0 bases, and 15 bases lay between the germline ends. This CDR3 is built from 16 residues. Germline V gene lookup returns CDR1 LNHDA and CDR2 SQIVND (reference sequence). CDR3 DNA sequence: TGTGCCAGTAGGTCGGCAGGGGTCGGCTCTGGAAACACCATATATTTT. The encoded protein is CASRSAGVGSGNTIYF.

This rearrangement joins TRBV29-1 to TRBJ1-1; no clear D. The length of the CDR3 is 12 residues. Germline values: CDR1 SQVTM, CDR2 ANQGSEA. The CDR3 coding sequence is TGCACCGGGTCTCGAGCAAACACTGAAGCTTTCTTT. It translates to CTGSRANTEAFF.

The chain joins TRBV7-8 to TRBJ1-1; 7 bases align to TRBD1. The germline gives CDR1 SGHVS, CDR2 FQNEAQ. The CDR3 is 13 amino acids. The J segment lost 12 bases and the V segment lost 2 bases, leaving 9 bases of the junction unmatched. The CDR3 DNA reads as TGTGCCAGCAGCTTAATTGCTGGGACAGATACTTTCTTT. It codes for CASSLIAGTDTFF.

In DNA form, the CDR3 reads TGTGCCAGCAGCCCCCACGCGTACGAACTAGCGGGAGAGGTGAAAGAGCAGTACTTC. Protein product: CASSPHAYELAGEVKEQYF. V and J are TRBV21-1 and TRBJ2-7; the D call TRBD2 from the table was never checked on the DNA. TRBV21-1 is deemed a pseudogene. This CDR3 contains 19 residues.

The chain links TRBV14 to TRBJ2-1, with 9 nucleotides matching TRBD1. Trimming removed 5 bases from V and 7 bases from J; junction bases left unmatched: 15. This CDR3 is 17 amino acids long. Germline V gene sequence: CDR1 SGHDN, CDR2 FVKESK. CDR3 sequence reads: CASSSRDRDRGRNEQFF. The CDR3 DNA reads TGTGCCAGCAGCTCCCGGGACAGGGATCGGGGGAGAAATGAGCAGTTCTTC. Using reference TRBV14 and TRBJ2-1 for the parts outside the CDR3, the full variable domain is EAGVTQFPSHSVIEKGQTVTLRCDPISGHDNLYWYRRVMGKEIKFLLHFVKESKQDESGMPNNRFLAERTGGTYSTLKVQPAELEDSGVYFCASSSRDRDRGRNEQFFGPGTRLTVL.

J is TRBJ1-6 and V is TRBV4-1; D not certain. CDR1 is MGHRA and CDR2 is YSYEKL in the germline V gene. This CDR3 has 13 amino acids. V lost 4 bases, J lost 7 bases, and 8 bases lay in between. The CDR3 DNA is TGCGCCAGCAGCCTCTTAGAAAATTCACCCCTCCACTTT. Amino acids: CASSLLENSPLHF.

The V gene is TRBV7-2, the J gene TRBJ1-2; TRBD1 aligns across 9 bases. The CDR3 runs to 14 residues. Germline-derived CDR1 and CDR2 are SGHTA and FQGNSA. The ends lost 2 bases at V and 4 bases at J; junction bases unmatched: 2. In DNA, the CDR3 is TGTGCCAGCAGCTTATACAGGGGGCGCTATGGCTACACCTTC. This translates into CASSLYRGRYGYTF. Full variable domain (missing parts from reference TRBV7-2 and TRBJ1-2): GAGVSQSPSNKVTEKGKDVELRCDPISGHTALYWYRQSLGQGLEFLIYFQGNSAPDKSGLPSDRFSAERTGGSVSTLTIQRTQQEDSAVYLCASSLYRGRYGYTFGSGTRLTVV.

In this sample, this clone turned up a few times. CDR3 coding DNA: TGTGCCAGCAGCTTCGGCGGGCGAGAGACCCAGTACTTC. Protein: CASSFGGRETQYF. The chain carries TRBV11-3 and TRBJ2-5; D might be TRBD2 (5 bases). The V end lost 3 bases, the J end lost 4 bases, and 9 bases lay between the germline ends. The CDR3 runs to 13 residues. Germline CDR1 SGHNT, CDR2 YENEEA.

The V and J genes are TRBV2 and TRBJ2-1; D not resolved. The V end lost 7 bases, the J end lost 0 bases, and 10 bases lay between the germline ends. The CDR3 extends over 14 amino acids. The germline gives CDR1 SNHLY, CDR2 FYNNEI. This CDR3 reads CASIYESSYNEQFF. CDR3 coding DNA: TGTGCCAGCATATACGAGAGCTCCTACAATGAGCAGTTCTTC. Combining the CDR3 with reference TRBV2 and TRBJ2-1 gives the whole variable domain EPEVTQTPSHQVTQMGQEVILRCVPISNHLYFYWYRQILGQKVEFLVSFYNNEISEKSEIFDDQFSVERPDGSNFTLKIRSTKLEDSAMYFCASIYESSYNEQFFGPGTRLTVL.

The table lists this clone with a count of one. The chain combines TRBV15 with TRBJ2-5; the match to TRBD2 covers 7 bases. The CDR3 loop spans 15 amino acids. The J segment lost 4 bases and the V segment lost 6 bases, leaving 11 bases of the junction unmatched. The V gene's germline CDR1 is LNHNV and CDR2 YYDKDF (reference sequence). The CDR3, as DNA: TGTGCCACCAGGGAGGGTGGGAGCGGGATAGAGACCCAGTACTTC. It is translated as CATREGGSGIETQYF.

The chain employs TRBV2 and TRBJ2-7, with TRBD2 matching over 14 bases. The CDR3 spans 13 residues. V gave up 10 bases and J gave up 6 bases; unmatched junction bases: 5. CDR1 and CDR2 (germline): SNHLY, FYNNEI. CDR3: CATSTSGRAEQYF. DNA of the CDR3: TGTGCCACCTCGACTAGCGGGAGGGCCGAGCAGTACTTC.

The chain recombines TRBV19 with TRBJ1-1; D possibly corresponds to TRBD1 (6 bases). The germline V gene has CDR1 LNHDA and CDR2 SQIVND (reference sequence). Trimming took off 2 bases at V and 1 base at J, with 11 bases between the two ends. This CDR3 spans 15 amino acids. CDR3 protein: CASSIRTGKNTEAFF. CDR3 DNA: TGTGCCAGTAGTATAAGAACAGGGAAGAACACTGAAGCTTTCTTT. The entire variable domain, with the rest obtained from reference TRBV19 and TRBJ1-1, is as follows: DGGITQSPKYLFRKEGQNVTLSCEQNLNHDAMYWYRQDPGQGLRLIYYSQIVNDFQKGDIAEGYSVSREKKESFPLTVTSAQKNPTAFYLCASSIRTGKNTEAFFGQGTRLTVV.

This clone has only one observation. The chain recombines TRBV18 with TRBJ2-7; TRBD2 might be the D (5 bases). The CDR3 consists of 14 residues. The germline V gene has CDR1 KGHSH and CDR2 LQKENI. Trimming shortened V by 0 bases and J by 2 bases, and 8 bases separated the two germline ends. The CDR3 protein is CASSPPGIPYEQYF. In DNA, the CDR3 is TGTGCCAGCTCACCACCCGGGATCCCCTACGAGCAGTACTTC.

This clone occurred once. CDR3 DNA: TGCAGCGTGGCGGAAAATAGCAATCAGCCCCAGCATTTT. Translation gives CSVAENSNQPQHF. This chain uses TRBV29-1 with TRBJ1-5, with D hard to call. The germline gives CDR1 SQVTM, CDR2 ANQGSEA. The CDR3 extends over 13 amino acids. Trimming pared 6 bases from V and 0 bases from J, leaving 9 bases between. The full variable domain, with the rest looked up from reference TRBV29-1 and TRBJ1-5, is SAVISQKPSRDICQRGTSLTIQCQVDSQVTMMFWYRQQPGQSLTLIATANQGSEATYESGFVIDKFPISRPNLTFSTLTVSNMSPEDSSIYLCSVAENSNQPQHFGDGTRLSIL.

The chain carries TRBV5-1 and TRBJ1-3; TRBD1 matches 9 bases. V shed 4 bases and J 4 bases; nucleotides not matched to a gene: 6. CDR1 is SGHRS and CDR2 is YFSETQ in the germline V gene. This CDR3 is 15 amino acids long. CDR3 loop: CASSDRTGEGNTIYF. The CDR3 bases are TGCGCCAGCAGCGATAGGACAGGGGAAGGAAACACCATATATTTT. The variable domain in full, with the rest retrieved from reference TRBV5-1 and TRBJ1-3, is KAGVTQTPRYLIKTRGQQVTLSCSPISGHRSVSWYQQTPGQGLQFLFEYFSETQRNKGNFPGRFSGRQFSNSRSEMNVSTLELGDSALYLCASSDRTGEGNTIYFGEGSWLTVV.

The chain is built from TRBV18 and TRBJ1-4; no firm D call. V lost 3 bases and J lost 8, with 10 bases in between. Looked up from germline, CDR1 is KGHSH and CDR2 is LQKENI. The CDR3 length is 13 residues. The CDR3 region is CASSPTEEEKLFF. The CDR3 DNA sequence: TGTGCCAGCTCACCCACGGAGGAAGAAAAACTGTTTTTT.

The chain uses TRBV9 and TRBJ2-5, with 9 bases that match TRBD2. The germline CDR1 and CDR2 sequences are SGDLS and YYNGEE. Losses at the gene ends were 4 bases for V and 5 bases for J; bases not matched to a gene: 6. The CDR3 length is 14 residues. Written as DNA, the CDR3 is TGTGCCAGCAGCTCCGGACTAGCGAGGGAGACCCAGTACTTC. Encoded protein: CASSSGLARETQYF.

The V call is TRBV19, the J call TRBJ1-1; a weak D match, TRBD1 (6 bases). Germline-derived CDR1 and CDR2 are LNHDA and SQIVND (reference sequence). V was cut by 4 bases and J by 4 bases, with 10 bases left in between. The CDR3 is 13 amino acids. The CDR3 bases are TGTGCCAGTAGTAACAGGGTCAGCACTGAAGCTTTCTTT. It translates to CASSNRVSTEAFF.

J is TRBJ2-5 and V is TRBV27; 9 nucleotides agree with TRBD2. V lost 6 bases and J lost 4; bases outside the gene matches: 12. This CDR3 contains 16 residues. Germline lookup yields CDR1 MNHEY and CDR2 SMNVEV (reference sequence). The CDR3 sequence: CASRSGREGRRETQYF. As DNA, the CDR3 is TGTGCCAGCAGATCGGGGCGGGAGGGCCGGCGAGAGACCCAGTACTTC.

This sequence joins TRBV6-5 and TRBJ1-1; 7 bases line up with TRBD1. The germline gives CDR1 MNHEY, CDR2 SVGAGI. The junction had 5 bases not matched to a gene; V was cut back by 6 bases and J by 4 bases. The CDR3 has 13 amino acids. CDR3 nucleotides: TGTGCCAGCAGCCCGGCAGGGGGCACTGAAGCTTTCTTT. Protein: CASSPAGGTEAFF.